This TCR beta chain comes out of a study of blood T cell repertoires in COVID-19. Sequencing was performed with immunoSEQ multiplex PCR; in TCRdb, only in-frame clones are kept and a portion is missing. The table shows more than 200,000 clones, with 84% occurring only once. The germline gives CDR1 LNHDA, CDR2 SQIVND (reference sequence). V was trimmed by 6 bases and J by 4 bases, leaving 6 bases between them. The CDR3 covers 12 residues. A remark on this clone: This same CDR3 is encoded by further DNA sequences in the sample.

The sample comprised PBMCs or T cells enriched from blood (not recorded which). This TCR came from a man in his 60s who had recovered from COVID-19. This sequence joins TRBV19 and TRBJ1-4, with D possibly TRBD1 on 6 matching bases. The CDR3 here is CASRGGNEKLFF. CDR3 DNA sequence: TGTGCCAGTAGAGGGGGTAATGAAAAACTGTTTTTT.